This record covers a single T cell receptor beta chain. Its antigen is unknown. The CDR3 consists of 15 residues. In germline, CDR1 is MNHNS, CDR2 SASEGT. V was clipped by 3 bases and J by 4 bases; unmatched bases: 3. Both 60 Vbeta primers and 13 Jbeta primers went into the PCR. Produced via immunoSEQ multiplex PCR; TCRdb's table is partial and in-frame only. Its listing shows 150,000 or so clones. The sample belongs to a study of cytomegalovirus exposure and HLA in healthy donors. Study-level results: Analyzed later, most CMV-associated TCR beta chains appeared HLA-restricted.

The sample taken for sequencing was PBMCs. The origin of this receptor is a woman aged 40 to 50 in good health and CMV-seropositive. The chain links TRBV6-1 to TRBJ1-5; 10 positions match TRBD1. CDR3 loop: CASSEGQGMNQPQHF. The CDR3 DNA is TGTGCCAGCAGTGAGGGACAGGGGATGAATCAGCCCCAGCATTTT.